This TCR beta chain was found in a study of blood T cell repertoires in COVID-19. Across the study: Sources were T cells, B-cell-depleted T cells, or PBMCs; the material itself was cDNA or gDNA.

Authors' processing steps: Amplification with reference gene primers provided the estimates of nucleated cell counts. Clones were sequenced by immunoSEQ multiplex PCR, and TCRdb holds only the in-frame ones, with some missing. D and trimming were read from the DNA, whereas the V and J calls and clone size are those reported in that table. This table holds 150,000 or so clones, 80% to 90% found once. This clone was seen only a few times. Between the trimmed V and J ends, which lost 6 bases and 7 bases, there was a span of 19 bases. Germline V gives CDR1 MDHEN, CDR2 SYDVKM. The CDR3 has 16 residues. Sample: peripheral blood. This chain links TRBV28 with TRBJ1-6, with D possibly matching TRBD1 (6 bases). This TCR came from a man between 18 and 29 years old with COVID-19, enrolled during active disease. Written as DNA, the CDR3 is TGTGCCAGCAGCCCGGTGACAGGCTCCGGCAATTCACCCCTCCACTTT. Its translation is CASSPVTGSGNSPLHF.